These 2 T cell receptor beta chains originate from one sample sequenced in a study of T-cell memory formation after mild COVID-19. TCRdb re-called the 5' RACE reads through MiXCR, storing one row per CDR3 protein. The data contain 300,000 to 400,000 distinct CDR3 sequences, 25% to 30% of them singletons. The sequencing input was PBMCs or a T cell subset sorted from them (not recorded which). Every receptor here comes from an adult woman who had mild COVID-19 (a few samples of this study predate the infection). Cell type and time point are not known.

The rearrangement links TRBV7-6 to TRBJ2-5; 8 bases are shared with TRBD2. Germline values: CDR1 SGHVS, CDR2 FNYEAQ. J gave up 4 bases and V 4 bases, and 8 bases lay outside the gene matches. The CDR3 runs to 15 residues. CDR3 sequence: CASSSGLVVGETQYF. CDR3 in DNA: TGTGCCAGCAGCTCGGGACTAGTGGTGGGAGAGACCCAGTACTTC.

The genes are TRBV6-2 or TRBV6-3 and TRBJ2-7; unclear D gene. CDR3 length: 16 residues. V lost 7 bases, J lost 3 bases, and 22 bases lay in between. The germline CDR1 and CDR2 sequences are MNHEY and SVGEGT. CDR3 protein: CASTSEVNSLSYEQYF. For the CDR3, the DNA is TGTGCCAGCACCTCCGAGGTAAACTCCCTCAGCTACGAGCAGTACTTC.